This TCR beta chain was documented in a study of T cells after yellow fever vaccination. At the level of the study: With SMART-Seq v4 Ultra Low Input, the fractions containing low cell numbers were prepared. Study observations and caveats: The presence of abundant clonotypes contaminating from the bulk population was possible in FACS-sorted repertoires. Post-booster reappearance was seen for most primary-vaccination clones (about 96% CD4, around 91% CD8).

About this clonotype: Its antigen is not known.

This CDR3 spans 16 amino acids. Deletions cut 0 bases from V and 6 bases from J, with 15 bases between. Germline V gene lookup returns CDR1 SGHAT and CDR2 FQNNGV. TCR cDNA, made by 5'RACE template switching, carried an added universal primer site and UMIs. TCRdb passed the 5' RACE reads through MiXCR, listing each CDR3 protein once. The sample contains approximately 600,000 distinct CDR3 sequences, about 12% of which appear only once. The sequences come from PBMCs, collected on the day of the yellow fever booster vaccination. This receptor was obtained from a man aged 25-45 years who received the YFV17D yellow fever vaccine. The V and J genes are TRBV11-2 and TRBJ2-4; TRBD1 or TRBD2 may be the D gene (5 bases each). The CDR3 sequence: CASSLDLMRDGNIQYF. In DNA form, the CDR3 reads TGTGCCAGCAGCTTAGATCTGATGAGGGACGGAAACATTCAGTACTTC.